This T cell receptor beta chain was obtained from a study of blood T cell repertoires in COVID-19. Study overall: Samples taken during acute and convalescent COVID-19 were collected in the United States, Italy and Spain. The cDNA or gDNA used as material had been derived from T cells, B-cell-depleted T cells, or PBMCs.

Per the original methods: Researchers report that nucleated cell counts were estimated from reference gene primer amplification. Data came from immunoSEQ multiplex PCR; TCRdb stores just in-frame clones and leaves some out. For V, J and clone size, that table is used; D and trimming come from the DNA. The sample records roughly 52,000 clones, 80% to 90% being singletons. Germline V gives CDR1 SGHVS, CDR2 FQNEAQ. The CDR3 totals 14 residues. V was cut by 5 bases and J by 5 bases, with 15 bases left in between. The V call is TRBV7-8, the J call TRBJ1-1; D is perhaps TRBD1 (5 bases). This TCR came from a man in his fifties with acute or convalescent COVID-19. The sample comprised peripheral blood. CDR3: CASSGAGLLTEAFF. The CDR3 region has the DNA TGTGCCAGCAGCGGGGCGGGGCTCCTAACTGAAGCTTTCTTT. Together with reference TRBV7-8 and TRBJ1-1, the CDR3 gives the full variable domain: GAGVSQSPRYKVAKRGQDVALRCDPISGHVSLFWYQQALGQGPEFLTYFQNEAQLDKSGLPSDRFFAERPEGSVSTLKIQRTQQEDSAVYLCASSGAGLLTEAFFGQGTRLTVV.